The 15 T cell receptor beta chains presented below share a single source sample, sequenced in a study of regulatory T cells in long-lasting Graves disease. According to the study, TCR beta libraries were built with iRepertoire HTBI primers and CDR3-region Arm-PCR. Each CDR3 protein is one row after TCRdb ran MiXCR on the multiplex PCR reads. Among hundreds of thousands of distinct CDR3 sequences, 16% were seen once, and the ten largest hold 25% to 30%. Time point: newly diagnosed GD, antithyroid drugs for less than 3 months. PBMC RNA was the source of the TCR library. These data also featured in a second study, about T cells in Graves' hyperthyroidism and ophthalmopathy.

The sequences come from peripheral blood mononuclear cells (PBMCs), collected at new diagnosis, from a patient treated with antithyroid drugs. The origin of the receptors is a man in his forties or fifties with Graves disease.

This clonotype has only a few counts. The chain uses TRBV4-1 and TRBJ1-5; D not resolved. The CDR3 has 15 amino acids. With 1 base removed from V and 4 bases from J, the gap between germline ends came to 11 bases. Per germline, CDR1 MGHRA and CDR2 YSYEKL. CDR3 protein: CASSQGSQTNQPQHF. The CDR3 DNA reads as TGCGCCAGCAGCCAAGGCTCACAGACGAATCAGCCCCAGCATTTT.

This chain joins TRBV5-6 and TRBJ2-3; 8 nucleotides align to TRBD2. The CDR3 runs to 13 residues. V was pared by 7 bases and J by 6 bases, with 7 bases of the junction left unmatched. Germline assignment: CDR1 SGHDT and CDR2 YYEEEE. The CDR3 DNA sequence: TGTGCCAGCGGAGCGGGGGCCCGGGATACGCAGTATTTT. This codes for CASGAGARDTQYF. The full variable domain, with the rest looked up from reference TRBV5-6 and TRBJ2-3, is DAGVTQSPTHLIKTRGQQVTLRCSPKSGHDTVSWYQQALGQGPQFIFQYYEEEERQRGNFPDRFSGHQFPNYSSELNVNALLLGDSALYLCASGAGARDTQYFGPGTRLTVL.

This clonotype was counted a few times. This chain uses TRBV4-1 with TRBJ1-1, with D tentatively TRBD1 (5 bases). With 4 bases removed from V and 6 bases from J, the gap between germline ends came to 15 bases. This CDR3 region has 14 residues. CDR1 is MGHRA, CDR2 YSYEKL, per germline. CDR3 loop: CASSLPGLSAEAFF. In DNA, the CDR3 is TGCGCCAGCAGCCTCCCAGGGCTCTCAGCTGAAGCTTTCTTT.

This clonotype was observed many times. The rearrangement joins TRBV5-1 to TRBJ2-1; D tentatively fits TRBD1 or TRBD2 (5 bases each). This CDR3 comprises 13 residues. Germline V CDR1 and CDR2: SGHRS, YFSETQ. V was shortened by 4 bases and J by 6 bases, with 11 bases between the two germline ends. The CDR3 loop reads CASSRDPGNEQFF. The DNA for the CDR3 is TGCGCCAGCAGCCGGGACCCCGGCAATGAGCAGTTCTTC.

This clonotype occurred a few times. Possible read error: a much larger clone is one base away. The chain uses TRBV12-3 or TRBV12-4 and TRBJ2-1; 9 positions agree with TRBD1. The CDR3 sequence is 15 residues long. Germline trimming cut 7 bases from V and 8 bases from J; bases unmatched to any gene: 12. The CDR3 DNA follows: TGTGCCAGCAATTTCCCGGGACAGGGTGCCTATGAGCAGTTCTTC. Protein: CASNFPGQGAYEQFF.

The chain links TRBV30 to TRBJ1-2; 10 positions match TRBD1. Germline CDR1 and CDR2: GTSNPN and SVGIG (reference sequence). The CDR3 spans 15 residues. J gave up 1 base and V 3 bases, and 5 bases lay outside the gene matches. The CDR3 protein is CAWRTGGLFNYGYTF. The DNA of the CDR3 is TGTGCCTGGAGGACAGGGGGCTTATTTAACTATGGCTACACCTTC.

This clonotype was counted many times. The genes are TRBV20-1 and TRBJ1-1, with 7 positions matching TRBD1. V lost 5 bases and J lost 5; bases outside the gene matches: 8. The CDR3 covers 13 residues. Per germline, CDR1 DFQATT and CDR2 SNEGSKA (reference sequence). In nucleotides, the CDR3 is TGCAGTGCTCGACGACAGGGCGGGACTGAAGCTTTCTTT. It specifies CSARRQGGTEAFF.

This clonotype has at least ten counts. The rearrangement uses TRBV20-1 and TRBJ2-1, with D maybe TRBD2 (6 bases). This CDR3 has 11 residues. The V gene's germline CDR1 is DFQATT and CDR2 SNEGSKA (reference sequence). Trimming pared 5 bases from V and 6 bases from J, leaving 8 bases between. CDR3 in DNA: TGCAGTGCTTTCGGGGGCAATGAGCAGTTCTTC. Encoded protein: CSAFGGNEQFF.

V usage is TRBV15 and J usage is TRBJ2-7; 8 nucleotides line up with TRBD1. CDR1 LNHNV and CDR2 YYDKDF come from the germline V gene (reference sequence). This CDR3 region has 12 residues. V gave up 0 bases and J gave up 12 bases; unmatched junction bases: 4. The CDR3: CATSRDRGLTYF. The CDR3, as DNA: TGTGCCACCAGCAGAGACAGGGGGCTGACGTACTTC.

This clonotype was seen at least ten times. CDR3: CASSLLRENSPLHF. The CDR3 DNA is TGTGCCAGCAGTTTACTCAGGGAGAATTCACCCCTCCACTTT. The rearrangement uses TRBV12-3 or TRBV12-4 and TRBJ1-6; a possible D gene is TRBD1 (5 bases). The germline V and J ends were trimmed by 2 bases and 7 bases, with 9 bases remaining between them. This CDR3 contains 14 residues.

In this sample, this clonotype turned up many times. The CDR3 region has the DNA TGCGCCAGCAGCGACGCCGGACAGGGGGCTAATGAAAAACTGTTTTTT. It specifies CASSDAGQGANEKLFF. The chain couples TRBV10-1 to TRBJ1-4; the match to TRBD1 covers 10 bases. Per the germline V gene, CDR1 is WNHNN and CDR2 is SYGVQD (reference sequence). The CDR3 totals 16 residues. V dropped 6 bases and J dropped 3; count of bases not matched to a gene: 7.

The chain combines TRBV5-1 with TRBJ2-5; D unclear. V lost 6 bases and J 3 bases, leaving 15 bases between the germline ends. This CDR3 is 14 amino acids long. The germline V gene encodes CDR1 SGHRS and CDR2 YFSETQ. CDR3 loop: CASKLSGTKETQYF. The DNA for the CDR3 is TGCGCCAGCAAGCTGTCGGGCACGAAAGAGACCCAGTACTTC. Full variable domain (outside the CDR3, taken from reference TRBV5-1 and TRBJ2-5): KAGVTQTPRYLIKTRGQQVTLSCSPISGHRSVSWYQQTPGQGLQFLFEYFSETQRNKGNFPGRFSGRQFSNSRSEMNVSTLELGDSALYLCASKLSGTKETQYFGPGTRLLVL.

This clonotype came up once. A much larger clone sits a single nucleotide away, making a read error possible. The chain couples TRBV27 to TRBJ2-1; TRBD1 or TRBD2 may be the D gene (7 bases each). Trimming took 5 bases from V and 10 from J, leaving 21 bases between them. Per the germline V gene, CDR1 is MNHEY and CDR2 is SMNVEV (reference sequence). The CDR3 is made up of 15 amino acids. In nucleotides, the CDR3 is TGTGCCAGCAGTCCAGGGGGAGGGACACTCTACGAGCAGTTCTTC. Translated: CASSPGGGTLYEQFF.

This clonotype was seen many times. The chain is built from TRBV24-1 and TRBJ2-3; weak D call: TRBD2 (5 bases). With 10 bases removed from V and 8 bases from J, the gap between germline ends came to 15 bases. This CDR3 is built from 12 residues. Germline V gene sequence: CDR1 KGHDR, CDR2 SFDVKD. CDR3 in DNA: TGTGCCACGGAGGACTTTATAGGTACGCAGTATTTT. This encodes CATEDFIGTQYF.

This clonotype was counted ten times or more. The CDR3 region is CASSVRSRDANTGELFF. The CDR3 DNA reads as TGTGCCAGCAGCGTGAGAAGCCGGGACGCGAACACCGGGGAGCTGTTTTTT. The chain combines TRBV3-1 with TRBJ2-2; D might be TRBD1 or TRBD2, each matching 5 bases. This CDR3 spans 17 amino acids. Between the trimmed V and J ends, which lost 5 bases and 0 bases, there was a span of 16 bases. Germline V CDR1 and CDR2: LGHDT, YNNKEL (reference sequence).